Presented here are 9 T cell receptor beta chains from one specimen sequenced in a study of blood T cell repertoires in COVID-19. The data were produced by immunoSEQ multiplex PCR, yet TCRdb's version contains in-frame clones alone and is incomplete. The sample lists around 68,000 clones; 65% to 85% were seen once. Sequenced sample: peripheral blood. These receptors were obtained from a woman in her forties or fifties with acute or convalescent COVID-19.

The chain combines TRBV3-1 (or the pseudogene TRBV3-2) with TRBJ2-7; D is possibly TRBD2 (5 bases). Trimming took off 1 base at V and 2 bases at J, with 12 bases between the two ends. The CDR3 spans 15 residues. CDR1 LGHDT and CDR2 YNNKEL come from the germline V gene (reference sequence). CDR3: CASSQGRDGTYEQYF. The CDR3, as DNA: TGTGCCAGCAGCCAAGGGAGAGACGGGACCTACGAGCAGTACTTC.

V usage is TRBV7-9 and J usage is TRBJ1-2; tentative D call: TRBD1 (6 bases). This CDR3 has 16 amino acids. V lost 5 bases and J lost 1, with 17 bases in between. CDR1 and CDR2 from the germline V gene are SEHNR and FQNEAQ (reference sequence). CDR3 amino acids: CASSLTRTVVNYGYTF. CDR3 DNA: TGTGCCAGCAGCCTAACCCGGACAGTTGTTAACTATGGCTACACCTTC.

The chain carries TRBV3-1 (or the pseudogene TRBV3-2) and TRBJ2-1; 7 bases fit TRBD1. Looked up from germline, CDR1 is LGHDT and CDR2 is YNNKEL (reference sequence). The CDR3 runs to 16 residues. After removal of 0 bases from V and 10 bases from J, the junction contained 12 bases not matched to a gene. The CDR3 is CASSQDLVQGFGEQFF. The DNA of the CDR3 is TGTGCCAGCAGCCAAGATTTGGTACAGGGGTTTGGGGAGCAGTTCTTC.

CDR3 protein: CASSWQGYTEAFF. DNA of the CDR3: TGTGCCAGTAGTTGGCAGGGGTACACTGAAGCTTTCTTT. J is TRBJ1-1 and V is TRBV19; perhaps TRBD1 as D (6 bases). The ends were cut back, 5 bases at V and 3 bases at J, with 10 bases in the middle. The CDR3 extends over 13 amino acids. From germline, CDR1 is LNHDA and CDR2 SQIVND (reference sequence).

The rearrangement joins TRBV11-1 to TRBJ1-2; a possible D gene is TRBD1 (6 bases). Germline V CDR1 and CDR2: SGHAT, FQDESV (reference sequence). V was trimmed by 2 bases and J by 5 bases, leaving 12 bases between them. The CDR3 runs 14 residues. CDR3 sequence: CASSLLTTGYGYTF. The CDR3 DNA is TGTGCCAGCAGCTTATTGACCACAGGGTATGGCTACACCTTC.

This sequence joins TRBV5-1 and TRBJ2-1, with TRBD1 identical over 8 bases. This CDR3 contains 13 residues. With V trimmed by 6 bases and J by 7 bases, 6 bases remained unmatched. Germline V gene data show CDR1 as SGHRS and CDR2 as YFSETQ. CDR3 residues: CASNGQGANEQFF. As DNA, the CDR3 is TGCGCCAGCAATGGGCAGGGGGCGAATGAGCAGTTCTTC.

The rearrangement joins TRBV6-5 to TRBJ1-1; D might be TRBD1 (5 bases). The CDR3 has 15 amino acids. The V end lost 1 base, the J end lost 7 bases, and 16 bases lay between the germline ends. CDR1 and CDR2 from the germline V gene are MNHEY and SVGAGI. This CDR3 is CASSYYFISGDEAFF. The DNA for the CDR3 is TGTGCCAGCAGTTACTATTTTATTTCGGGGGATGAAGCTTTCTTT.

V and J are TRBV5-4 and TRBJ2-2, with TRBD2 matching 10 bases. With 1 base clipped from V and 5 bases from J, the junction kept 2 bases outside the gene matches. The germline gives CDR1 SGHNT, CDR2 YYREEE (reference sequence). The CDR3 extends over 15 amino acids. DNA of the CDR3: TGTGCCAGCAGCTTGACTAGCGGGAAAACCGGGGAGCTGTTTTTT. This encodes CASSLTSGKTGELFF.

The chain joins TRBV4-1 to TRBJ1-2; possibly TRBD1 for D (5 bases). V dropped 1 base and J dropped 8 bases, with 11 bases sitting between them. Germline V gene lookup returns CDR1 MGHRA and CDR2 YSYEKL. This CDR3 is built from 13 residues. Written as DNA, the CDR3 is TGCGCCAGCAGCCAAGGGGGCTTGGGAGGCTACACCTTC. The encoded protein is CASSQGGLGGYTF.